The 5 T cell receptor beta chains below were found in one sample sequenced in a study of blood T cell repertoires in COVID-19. The method was immunoSEQ multiplex PCR; TCRdb's version includes in-frame clones alone and lacks a portion of them. The table has fewer than 300,000 clones, nearly 90% seen once. What was sequenced was peripheral blood. These receptors were collected from a man between 18 and 29 years old with active or convalescent COVID-19.

The chain recombines TRBV10-2 with TRBJ2-3; 9 bases map to TRBD2. CDR1 and CDR2 from the germline V gene are WSHSY and SAAADI. This CDR3 contains 13 residues. V was clipped by 8 bases and J by 5 bases; unmatched bases: 5. The DNA for the CDR3 is TGCGCCAGCGGGACTAGCTCCATAGATACGCAGTATTTT. It translates to CASGTSSIDTQYF.

The gene calls are TRBV5-1 and TRBJ1-1; TRBD1 aligns across 10 bases. There are 17 residues in the CDR3. V dropped 2 bases and J dropped 5; count of bases not matched to a gene: 12. The germline CDR1 and CDR2 sequences are SGHRS and YFSETQ. CDR3: CASSLGPGTGVKTEAFF. Written as DNA, the CDR3 is TGCGCCAGCAGCTTAGGTCCCGGGACAGGGGTTAAAACTGAAGCTTTCTTT.

The chain employs TRBV6-5 and TRBJ2-2, with D possibly TRBD2 on 5 matching bases. V lost 7 bases and J lost 5, with 17 bases in between. CDR1 MNHEY and CDR2 SVGAGI come from the germline V gene. The CDR3 consists of 15 residues. CDR3 region: CASKIGGIGTGELFF. CDR3 coding DNA: TGTGCCAGCAAGATCGGAGGTATAGGAACCGGGGAGCTGTTTTTT.

This clone was detected once. The rearrangement joins TRBV7-8 to TRBJ1-2, with D perhaps TRBD1 (6 bases). Deletions cut 2 bases from V and 2 bases from J, with 12 bases between. The germline CDR1 and CDR2 sequences are SGHVS and FQNEAQ. CDR3 length: 15 residues. In DNA, the CDR3 is TGTGCCAGCAGCTTACATAGGCAGGGGAACTATGGCTACACCTTC. Translation: CASSLHRQGNYGYTF.

The chain joins TRBV6-6 to TRBJ1-5; perhaps TRBD1 as D (5 bases). Between the trimmed V and J ends, which lost 5 bases and 3 bases, there was a span of 11 bases. This CDR3 region has 14 residues. Germline lookup yields CDR1 MNHNY and CDR2 SVGAGI (reference sequence). CDR3: CASSPRDFNQPQHF. The CDR3 bases are TGTGCCAGCAGTCCCCGGGACTTCAATCAGCCCCAGCATTTT.